The clone carrying this TCR beta chain occurred a few times. Its target is unknown. These data belong to a study of human T cells and chemical hapten exposure. About the study: Doses of diphenylcyclopropenone went to the patients' scalps weekly throughout the approximately 22-week study.

The V gene's germline CDR1 is SGHAT and CDR2 FQNNGV. This CDR3 comprises 13 residues. V trimming: 5 bases; J trimming: 6 bases; junction bases outside the gene matches: 6. TCRdb re-called the RACE reads through MiXCR, storing one row per CDR3 protein. The sample shows around 260,000 distinct CDR3 sequences, approximately 8.6% of them seen only once. Study-wide results and caveats: Alopecia in all donors means immunity may differ from healthy individuals. Significantly more large CDR3 similarity clusters arose among expanded TCRs than among controls.

Time point indicated: pre-sensitization, week 0. Documented treatment: therapeutic diphenylcyclopropenone sensitization with weekly scalp DPC. This sequence joins TRBV11-2 and TRBJ1-2, with 7 bases aligning to TRBD1. The sequence came from a woman aged 40 to 50 with alopecia areata. Some clones in this sample may be carry-over from other donors' samples. Sequences were derived from whole blood, sampled in connection with sensitization to the hapten diphenylcyclopropenone (DPC). This CDR3 reads CASSLFQGDGYTF. The CDR3 region has the DNA TGTGCCAGCAGCCTCTTTCAGGGGGATGGCTACACCTTC.